What follows describes a single TCR beta chain. Its antigen is unknown. CDR3 length equals 12 residues. CDR1 is GTSNPN, CDR2 SVGIG, per germline (reference sequence). The data derive from a study of CD8+CD57+ T cells in acquired aplastic anemia. Study information: Average DNA yield from sorted CD4+ and CD8+ cells was 3.2 ug. Healthy donors yielded some 11 million CD4+ cell reads on average. Study-level points and caveats: Patients versus controls showed no significant CD8+ Simpson's diversity difference. Patients and controls shared under 30 CD8+ CDR3 sequences, highly expressed in patients.

For CDR3 and TCR beta VDJ profiling, genomic DNA was the template used. One entry per CDR3 protein results from TCRdb running MiXCR on the reads. The top ten clones hold more than 3.5% of a sample with about 400,000 distinct CDR3 sequences, roughly 68% of them seen once. The rearrangement uses TRBV30 and TRBJ1-1; maybe TRBD1 (6 bases). Sequenced input: sorted CD4+, CD8+, or CD8+CD57+ T cells (not recorded which) from PBMCs. This clonotype was obtained from a human donor in good health, serving as a control. The CDR3 region is CGTAQGNTEAFF. CDR3 in DNA: TGTGGGACCGCACAGGGGAACACTGAAGCTTTCTTT.